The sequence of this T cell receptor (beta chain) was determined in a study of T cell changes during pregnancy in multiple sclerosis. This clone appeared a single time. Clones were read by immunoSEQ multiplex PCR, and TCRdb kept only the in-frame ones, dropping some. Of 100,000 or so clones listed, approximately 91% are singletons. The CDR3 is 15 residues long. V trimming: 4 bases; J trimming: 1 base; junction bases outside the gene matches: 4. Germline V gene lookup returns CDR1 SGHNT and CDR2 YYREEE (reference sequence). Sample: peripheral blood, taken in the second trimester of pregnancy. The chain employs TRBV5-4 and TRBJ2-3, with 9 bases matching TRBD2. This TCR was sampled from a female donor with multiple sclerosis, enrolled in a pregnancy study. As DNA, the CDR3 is TGTGCCAGCAGCCTAGCGGGAAAAGGCACAGATACGCAGTATTTT. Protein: CASSLAGKGTDTQYF.